This TCR beta chain came from a study of T cells in Graves' hyperthyroidism and ophthalmopathy. V was shortened by 2 bases and J by 2 bases, with 12 bases between the two germline ends. This CDR3 has 14 amino acids. Germline CDR1 and CDR2: SQVTM and ANQGSEA. TCR beta CDR3 sequences were amplified from RNA transcripts. An initial round of RT-PCR targeting the TCR CDR3 relied on the HTBI primer set. TCRdb fed the multiplex PCR reads into MiXCR, producing one record per CDR3 protein. The table records fewer than 650,000 distinct CDR3 sequences, over 45% of them present only once. The sequenced sample consisted of peripheral blood or thyroid tissue (not recorded which). This receptor was obtained from an adult woman with Graves' disease, either hyperthyroidism or ophthalmopathy (not recorded which). The V call is TRBV29-1, the J call TRBJ1-1; D call uncertain. CDR3 sequence: CSVELFGRNTEAFF. Here the CDR3 DNA reads TGCAGCGTTGAATTGTTTGGCAGAAACACTGAAGCTTTCTTT.